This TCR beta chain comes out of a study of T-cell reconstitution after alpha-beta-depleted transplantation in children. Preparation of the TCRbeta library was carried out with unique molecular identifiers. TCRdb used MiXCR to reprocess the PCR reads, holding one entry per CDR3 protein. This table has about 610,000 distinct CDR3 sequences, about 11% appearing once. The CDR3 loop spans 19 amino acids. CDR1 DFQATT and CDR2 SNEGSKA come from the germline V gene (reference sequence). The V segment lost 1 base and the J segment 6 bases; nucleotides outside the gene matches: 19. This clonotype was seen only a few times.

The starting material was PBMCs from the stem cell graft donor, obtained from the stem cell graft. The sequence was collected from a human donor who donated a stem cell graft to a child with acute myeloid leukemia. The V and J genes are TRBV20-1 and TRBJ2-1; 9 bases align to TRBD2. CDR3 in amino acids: CSARVRGGSGRIQLNEQFF. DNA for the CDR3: TGCAGTGCTAGAGTCAGGGGAGGTAGCGGGAGAATCCAACTCAATGAGCAGTTCTTC.